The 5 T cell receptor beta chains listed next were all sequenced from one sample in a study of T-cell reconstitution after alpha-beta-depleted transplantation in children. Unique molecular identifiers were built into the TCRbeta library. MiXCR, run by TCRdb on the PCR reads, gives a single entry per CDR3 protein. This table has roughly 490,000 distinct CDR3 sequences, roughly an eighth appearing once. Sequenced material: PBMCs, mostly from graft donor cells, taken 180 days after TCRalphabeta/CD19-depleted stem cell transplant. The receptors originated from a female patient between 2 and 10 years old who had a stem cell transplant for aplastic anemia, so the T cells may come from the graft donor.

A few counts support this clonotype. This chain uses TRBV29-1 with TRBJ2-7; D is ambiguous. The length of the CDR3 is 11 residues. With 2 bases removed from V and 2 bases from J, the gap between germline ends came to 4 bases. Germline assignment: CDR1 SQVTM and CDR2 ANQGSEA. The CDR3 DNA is TGCAGCGTTGAACTAGCCTACGAGCAGTACTTC. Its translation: CSVELAYEQYF.

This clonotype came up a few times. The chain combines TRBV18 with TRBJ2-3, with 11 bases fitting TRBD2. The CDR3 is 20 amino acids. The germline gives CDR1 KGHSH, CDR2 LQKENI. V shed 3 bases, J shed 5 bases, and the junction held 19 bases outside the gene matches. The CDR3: CASSPWPLSGGAGREDTQYF. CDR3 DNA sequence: TGTGCCAGCTCACCTTGGCCTCTTAGCGGGGGGGCCGGTCGCGAAGATACGCAGTATTTT.

The CDR3 loop is CASSVAGGPFNYGYTF. The CDR3 nucleotides are TGTGCCAGCAGTGTGGCAGGGGGTCCCTTTAACTATGGCTACACCTTC. This chain connects TRBV2 to TRBJ1-2, with 7 bases aligning to TRBD1. The ends lost 4 bases at V and 1 base at J; junction bases unmatched: 9. Germline assignment: CDR1 SNHLY and CDR2 FYNNEI. The CDR3 contains 16 residues. Using reference TRBV2 and TRBJ1-2 for the parts outside the CDR3, the full variable domain is EPEVTQTPSHQVTQMGQEVILRCVPISNHLYFYWYRQILGQKVEFLVSFYNNEISEKSEIFDDQFSVERPDGSNFTLKIRSTKLEDSAMYFCASSVAGGPFNYGYTFGSGTRLTVV.

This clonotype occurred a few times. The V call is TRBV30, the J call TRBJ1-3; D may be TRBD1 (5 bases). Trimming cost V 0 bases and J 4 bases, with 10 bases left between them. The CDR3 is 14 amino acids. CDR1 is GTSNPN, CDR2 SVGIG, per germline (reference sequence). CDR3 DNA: TGTGCCTGGAGTGTCCGAGGGGACGGAAACACCATATATTTT. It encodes CAWSVRGDGNTIYF.

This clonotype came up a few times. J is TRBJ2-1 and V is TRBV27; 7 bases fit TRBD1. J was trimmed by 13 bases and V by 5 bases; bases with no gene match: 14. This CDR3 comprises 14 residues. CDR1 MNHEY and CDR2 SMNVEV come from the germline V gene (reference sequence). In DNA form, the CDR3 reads TGTGCCAGCAGTCTTCGAGGGGGCATGACTCGTCAGTTCTTC. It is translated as CASSLRGGMTRQFF.